This is a list of T cell receptor beta chains from one sample in a study of post-analysis software for immune sequencing data. TCRdb reprocessed the PCR reads via MiXCR and lists one record per CDR3 protein. The sample yields roughly 570,000 distinct CDR3 sequences, approximately 34% seen once. The source material was blood. The receptors were gathered from a girl aged 2-17 years with multiple sclerosis. Each CDR3 is given with its conserved first and last residue. D genes are given only for firm matches. The listing skips clone size in some rows; elsewhere it reads once, few, many or a size class.

TRBD1,.,TRBV10-3,TRBJ1-2,CAISATGAHGYTF,TGTGCCATCAGTGCGACAGGGGCACATGGCTACACCTTC
TRBD1,.,TRBV12-3/TRBV12-4,TRBJ2-1,CASSFRGKGEQFF,TGTGCCAGCAGTTTCAGGGGGAAGGGCGAGCAGTTCTTC
.,.,TRBV6-1,TRBJ2-5,CASSGHRDAQETQYF,TGTGCCAGCAGTGGACACCGGGACGCCCAAGAGACCCAGTACTTC
TRBD2,few,TRBV6-4,TRBJ2-1,CASSEQRGASYNEQFF,TGTGCCAGCAGTGAACAGCGGGGGGCATCCTACAATGAGCAGTTCTTC
.,few,TRBV5-1,TRBJ1-1,CASSLLQAMNTEAFF,TGCGCCAGCAGCTTATTACAGGCCATGAACACTGAAGCTTTCTTT
TRBD1,few,TRBV3-1,TRBJ1-2,CASSRRQGHLSSYGYTF,TGTGCCAGCAGCCGTAGACAGGGTCATCTATCCAGTTATGGCTACACCTTC
.,.,TRBV5-1,TRBJ1-2,CASSLGESGGYTF,TGCGCCAGCAGCTTGGGGGAATCTGGGGGCTACACCTTC
.,.,TRBV20-1,TRBJ2-1,CSAIFSPEDEQFF,TGCAGTGCCATATTTTCCCCTGAGGATGAGCAGTTCTTC
TRBD1,once,TRBV6-4,TRBJ1-5,CAIESRLIGRQGASQPQHF,TGTGCCATTGAATCGCGTTTAATAGGGAGACAGGGGGCAAGTCAGCCCCAGCATTTT
TRBD2,once,TRBV7-9,TRBJ2-3,CASSSPPRLAALDTQYF,TGTGCCAGCAGCTCGCCTCCAAGGCTAGCGGCGCTAGATACGCAGTATTTT
.,few,TRBV7-6,TRBJ2-3,CASSLGARGTSTDTQYF,TGTGCCAGCAGCTTAGGGGCTAGGGGAACTAGCACAGATACGCAGTATTTT
TRBD2,once,TRBV5-6,TRBJ2-7,CASSPLASGVSYEQYF,TGTGCCAGCAGCCCCCTGGCTAGCGGGGTCTCTTACGAGCAGTACTTC
.,.,TRBV12-3/TRBV12-4,TRBJ1-1,CASSFDSLYTEAFF,TGTGCCAGCAGTTTCGACAGCCTCTATACTGAAGCTTTCTTT
.,many,TRBV4-1,TRBJ2-1,CASSQVDLITYNEQFF,TGCGCCAGCAGCCAAGTGGACTTAATAACTTACAATGAGCAGTTCTTC
TRBD1,.,TRBV7-9,TRBJ2-4,CASSLTSGTGDPGQYF,TGTGCCAGCAGCTTGACATCCGGGACAGGGGACCCCGGGCAGTACTTC
.,.,TRBV20-1,TRBJ1-5,CSPLDSSHSNQPQHF,TGCAGTCCTTTGGACTCAAGTCATAGCAATCAGCCCCAGCATTTT
TRBD1,.,TRBV20-1,TRBJ2-1,CSARSGDRGRDEQFF,TGCAGTGCTAGATCCGGGGACAGGGGGCGGGATGAGCAGTTCTTC